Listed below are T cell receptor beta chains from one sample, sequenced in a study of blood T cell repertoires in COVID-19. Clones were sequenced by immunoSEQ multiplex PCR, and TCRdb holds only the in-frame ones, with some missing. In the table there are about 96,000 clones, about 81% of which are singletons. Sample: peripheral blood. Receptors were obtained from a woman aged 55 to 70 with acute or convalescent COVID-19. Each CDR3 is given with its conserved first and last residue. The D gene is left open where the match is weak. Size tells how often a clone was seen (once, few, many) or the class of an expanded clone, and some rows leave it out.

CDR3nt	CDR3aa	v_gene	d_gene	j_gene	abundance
TGTGCCAGCAGCTTAGGCAGAAATCAGCCCCAGCATTTT	CASSLGRNQPQHF	TRBV11-2	-	TRBJ1-5	-
TGTGCCAGCAGTGCCTCTCGACAGCCCTCCTACGAGCAGTACTTC	CASSASRQPSYEQYF	TRBV28	-	TRBJ2-7	-
TGTGCCAGCGCCGACAGTATGAACACTGAAGCTTTCTTT	CASADSMNTEAFF	TRBV12-3/TRBV12-4	-	TRBJ1-1	few
TGTGCCAGCAGTTCGACAGGGGTGGATCAGCCCCAGCATTTT	CASSSTGVDQPQHF	TRBV27	TRBD1	TRBJ1-5	-
TGTGCCAGCAGTTTAGTTTCGGACAGGGCCTACACCTTC	CASSLVSDRAYTF	TRBV12-3/TRBV12-4	TRBD1	TRBJ1-2	-
TGCGCCAGCAGTGAGAACAGACAAGAGACCCAGTACTTC	CASSENRQETQYF	TRBV5-1	-	TRBJ2-5	-
TGTGCCAGCAGCCCTCAGACAGGGTACCAAGAGACCCAGTACTTC	CASSPQTGYQETQYF	TRBV7-2	TRBD1	TRBJ2-5	-
TGTGCCAGCAGCTTAGCCCGAGCGGGAGGGGCTCCGGGGAATGAGCAGTTCTTC	CASSLARAGGAPGNEQFF	TRBV7-2	TRBD2	TRBJ2-1	-
TGCGCCAGCAGCTTGGAGCCAACTAATGAAAAACTGTTTTTT	CASSLEPTNEKLFF	TRBV5-1	-	TRBJ1-4	-
TGTGCCAGCAGTCCCATGTTTCAGGGCAGGGCCAACTATGGCTACACCTTC	CASSPMFQGRANYGYTF	TRBV28	-	TRBJ1-2	-
TGTGCCAGCAGCTTTACAGGGGGCTCCTATAATTCACCCCTCCACTTT	CASSFTGGSYNSPLHF	TRBV11-2	TRBD1	TRBJ1-6	-
TGTGCCAGCAGTGGCCAAATGGGCGGGGGCACTGAAGCTTTCTTT	CASSGQMGGGTEAFF	TRBV2	-	TRBJ1-1	-
TGTGCCACAAGAACAGGGGGTCTTTACGAGCAGTACTTC	CATRTGGLYEQYF	TRBV19	TRBD1	TRBJ2-7	-
TGTGCCTGGAGTTACGGATCGGCGGGGGCCTCCACAGATACGCAGTATTTT	CAWSYGSAGASTDTQYF	TRBV30	-	TRBJ2-3	-
TGTGCCAGTAGTATTCAGGGGAAATCTCAGCCCCAGCATTTT	CASSIQGKSQPQHF	TRBV19	-	TRBJ1-5	-
TGTGCCAGCTCACCTCGGACTGCGGGGGGCGAGCAGTACTTC	CASSPRTAGGEQYF	TRBV18	TRBD2	TRBJ2-7	-
TGTGCCAGCAGCTTCGGGCGGGGGTCCCACAATGAGCAGTTCTTC	CASSFGRGSHNEQFF	TRBV7-9	TRBD2	TRBJ2-1	-
TGTGCCAGCAGCGGGGGGTCCCCCTACGAGCAGTACTTC	CASSGGSPYEQYF	TRBV7-9	-	TRBJ2-7	-
TGTGCCAGCAGCAAGGGACACCATAGCAATCAGCCCCAGCATTTT	CASSKGHHSNQPQHF	TRBV21-1	-	TRBJ1-5	-
TGTGCCAGTAGTCGAAGTACCGGGACAGGGGGATATGGCTACACCTTC	CASSRSTGTGGYGYTF	TRBV19	TRBD1	TRBJ1-2	-
TGTGCCAGCAGCTTTGGGACAGGGGCCCGGGGGCAGTACTTC	CASSFGTGARGQYF	TRBV11-2	TRBD1	TRBJ2-7	-
TGCGCCAGCAGGGGAGCGGGAACGAACACCGGGGAGCTGTTTTTT	CASRGAGTNTGELFF	TRBV5-1	TRBD2	TRBJ2-2	-
TGTGCCAGCAGCTTAGTGTGGTCTCGGGGGGGCTTCTACGAGCAGTACTTC	CASSLVWSRGGFYEQYF	TRBV7-9	TRBD2	TRBJ2-7	medium-sized
TGTGCCAGCAGCCTGAGACAGGGGAGGGGAAACACCATATATTTT	CASSLRQGRGNTIYF	TRBV13	TRBD1	TRBJ1-3	-
TGCGCCAGCAGCCACCGACAGGGAGGCTACGAGCAGTACTTC	CASSHRQGGYEQYF	TRBV4-1	-	TRBJ2-7	-
TGTGCCAGTAGTACCGACAGGGACTATGGCTACACCTTC	CASSTDRDYGYTF	TRBV19	TRBD1	TRBJ1-2	-
TGTGCCTGGAGTAGGGTCAGGGGGATGGCTGAAGCTTTCTTT	CAWSRVRGMAEAFF	TRBV30	TRBD1	TRBJ1-1	-
TGTGCCAGCAGCCTCGACAGGGGACTAGAGACCCAGTACTTC	CASSLDRGLETQYF	TRBV7-2	TRBD1	TRBJ2-5	-
TGTGCCAGCAGCCGGGGACAATTCTCTGGGGCCAACGTCCTGACTTTC	CASSRGQFSGANVLTF	TRBV5-4	-	TRBJ2-6	once
TGTGCCAGCAGCTTAGCGTCTCCGGGCTCTGGAAACACCATATATTTT	CASSLASPGSGNTIYF	TRBV7-6	-	TRBJ1-3	-
TGTGCCAGTAGTAAGACAGGGCCAGATACGCAGTATTTT	CASSKTGPDTQYF	TRBV19	TRBD1	TRBJ2-3	-
TGTGCCAGCAAAAACGGAAGGACAGGGGGAAGGGAAAATGAAAAACTGTTTTTT	CASKNGRTGGRENEKLFF	TRBV7-8	TRBD1	TRBJ1-4	-
TGTGCCAGCAGCCAGGCGGACAGGGATTCCTATGGCTACACCTTC	CASSQADRDSYGYTF	TRBV3-1/TRBV3-2	TRBD1	TRBJ1-2	-
TGCGCCAGCAGCTTGATCCCGGCTAGCGGGGCTAGCTCCTACGAGCAGTACTTC	CASSLIPASGASSYEQYF	TRBV5-1	TRBD2	TRBJ2-7	-
TGTGCCATACAGGGGGCCTATGATGGCTACACCTTC	CAIQGAYDGYTF	TRBV10-3	TRBD1	TRBJ1-2	-
TGTGCCAGCAGCCCCCGGGACAGGGTGCCTGAATATGGCTACACCTTC	CASSPRDRVPEYGYTF	TRBV7-6	TRBD1	TRBJ1-2	-
TGTGCCAGCTCCCGGAATGGGGGGAGGGGGCCCCAGCATTTT	CASSRNGGRGPQHF	TRBV18	-	TRBJ1-5	-
TGCGCCAGCAGCTACTTGGACCGGGGGACCACCGGGGAGCTGTTTTTT	CASSYLDRGTTGELFF	TRBV5-1	-	TRBJ2-2	-
TGCGCCAGCAGCTCAGGGAACACCGGGGAGCTGTTTTTT	CASSSGNTGELFF	TRBV5-1	-	TRBJ2-2	-
TGTGCCAGCAGCCTAGATCCCGAGACAGTTGAAAAACTGTTTTTT	CASSLDPETVEKLFF	TRBV3-1/TRBV3-2	-	TRBJ1-4	-
TGTGCCAGCAGTTACCGGACATCAATGAACACTGAAGCTTTCTTT	CASSYRTSMNTEAFF	TRBV6-5	-	TRBJ1-1	-
TGTGCCAGCAGCCTCGGAGCTGTGAACTATGGCTACACCTTC	CASSLGAVNYGYTF	TRBV5-4	-	TRBJ1-2	-
TGTGCCAGTAGTAGACAGGGAATGACTGAAGCTTTCTTT	CASSRQGMTEAFF	TRBV19	TRBD1	TRBJ1-1	-
TGTGCCAGCTCACCAGGAGCGGACACTGAAGCTTTCTTT	CASSPGADTEAFF	TRBV18	-	TRBJ1-1	once